This TCR beta chain comes out of a study of blood T cell repertoires in COVID-19. The CDR3 runs 14 residues. CDR1 and CDR2 from the germline V gene are DFQATT and SNEGSKA (reference sequence). V lost 3 bases to trimming and J lost 3 bases, with 9 bases between them. TCRdb's copy holds only in-frame clones and misses some; the assay was immunoSEQ multiplex PCR. The data contain around 150,000 clones, 87% of them singletons. The chain employs TRBV20-1 and TRBJ1-6, with D hard to call. This receptor was taken from a woman aged 55 to 70 with active or convalescent COVID-19. Sample: peripheral blood. CDR3 sequence: CSASNPSYNSPLHF. CDR3 nucleotides: TGCAGTGCTAGTAACCCGAGCTATAATTCACCCCTCCACTTT.